Below are 5 T cell receptor beta chains sequenced from a single sample in a study of shared clonotypes between healthy human individuals. Method: immunoSEQ multiplex PCR; TCRdb's copy keeps in-frame clones and lacks some. This table has fewer than 400,000 clones, around 72% appearing once. Sequenced material: memory CD4+ T cells sorted from blood. Subset indicated: CD45RA-negative fraction. All receptors come from a man aged 25-45 years in good health.

The rearrangement uses TRBV27 and TRBJ1-1; D ambiguous. V was cut by 5 bases and J by 2 bases, with 15 bases left in between. The CDR3 length is 15 residues. Germline V gene lookup returns CDR1 MNHEY and CDR2 SMNVEV (reference sequence). In DNA, the CDR3 is TGTGCCAGCAGTCCCCGTCGTCGGGTAAACACTGAAGCTTTCTTT. It is translated as CASSPRRRVNTEAFF.

The rearrangement uses TRBV18 and TRBJ2-7; D gene uncertain. Germline V gene lookup returns CDR1 KGHSH and CDR2 LQKENI. Trimming shortened V by 2 bases and J by 6 bases, and 11 bases separated the two germline ends. The CDR3 is made up of 13 amino acids. The CDR3 spells CASSPNRRTEQYF. In DNA, the CDR3 is TGTGCCAGCTCACCAAACCGCAGGACCGAGCAGTACTTC. Full variable domain (rest looked up from reference TRBV18 and TRBJ2-7): NAGVMQNPRHLVRRRGQEARLRCSPMKGHSHVYWYRQLPEEGLKFMVYLQKENIIDESGMPKERFSAEFPKEGPSILRIQQVVRGDSAAYFCASSPNRRTEQYFGPGTRLTVT.

This clone was recorded once. The J gene is TRBJ1-1, the V gene TRBV10-1; D gene unclear. The V end lost 3 bases, the J end lost 3 bases, and 8 bases lay between the germline ends. From germline, CDR1 is WNHNN and CDR2 SYGVQD (reference sequence). CDR3 length equals 13 residues. The CDR3 nucleotides are TGCGCCAGCAGTGAAGACGGATACACTGAAGCTTTCTTT. This gives the protein CASSEDGYTEAFF.

This clone was observed a handful of times. This sequence joins TRBV20-1 and TRBJ1-4; D possibly corresponds to TRBD1 (5 bases). Germline assignment: CDR1 DFQATT and CDR2 SNEGSKA (reference sequence). Deletions cut 4 bases from V and 11 bases from J, with 11 bases between. CDR3 length equals 11 residues. This CDR3 is CSANQGTKLFF. The CDR3, as DNA: TGCAGTGCTAATCAGGGAACGAAACTGTTTTTT.

This clone was detected once. The chain employs TRBV14 and TRBJ2-3; D ambiguous. Germline CDR1 reads SGHDN; CDR2 reads FVKESK. This CDR3 is 17 amino acids long. The ends were cut back, 0 bases at V and 0 bases at J, with 13 bases in the middle. The DNA for the CDR3 is TGTGCCAGCAGCCAAGATCGCGGCGGTGCTAGCACAGATACGCAGTATTTT. It translates to CASSQDRGGASTDTQYF.